This paragraph reports one T cell receptor beta chain. The data were produced by immunoSEQ multiplex PCR, yet TCRdb's version contains in-frame clones alone and is incomplete. The table lists 15,000 to 25,000 clones, roughly 80% of them singletons. V was shortened by 0 bases and J by 4 bases, with 11 bases between the two germline ends. Germline assignment: CDR1 SGDLS and CDR2 YYNGEE. CDR3 length: 15 residues. The data derive from a study of T cells and Merkel cell carcinoma outcomes. The material sequenced was tumor tissue from Merkel cell carcinoma. The chain recombines TRBV9 with TRBJ2-1; D is undetermined. This receptor was obtained from a human donor with Merkel cell carcinoma. The CDR3 DNA reads TGTGCCAGCAGCGTAGCTGGAGTAGGGTACAATGAGCAGTTCTTC. Its protein product is CASSVAGVGYNEQFF. Full variable domain (rest looked up from reference TRBV9 and TRBJ2-1): DSGVTQTPKHLITATGQRVTLRCSPRSGDLSVYWYQQSLDQGLQFLIQYYNGEERAKGNILERFSAQQFPDLHSELNLSSLELGDSALYFCASSVAGVGYNEQFFGPGTRLTVL.